This entry is about one T cell receptor (beta chain). The clone's antigen remains unknown. No much larger clone exists at a distance of one base, and base qualities are not known. The sample originates from a study of blood T cell repertoires in COVID-19 (TCRdb year 2020). For the wider study: Samples covering the acute and convalescent phases of COVID-19 were provided by collaborators in the United States, Italy and Spain. The samples were drawn from two sources: the first 160 participants of the ongoing ImmuneRACE study, and about 1,300 subjects contributed by 6 global collaborators. A de-identified subject ID, COVID-19 status, age in years and sex were almost always included in the sample metadata. The prospective study material was composed of cDNA or gDNA derived from T cells, B-cell-depleted T cells, or PBMCs. Deeply sampled blood TCRbeta repertoires from subjects exposed to, actively infected with, or recovered from COVID-19 were included in the dataset. The repertoires were released in a freely available public database intended as a resource for research on the immune response to SARS-CoV-2. Where available, HLA class I and class II types were obtained from metadata supplied by the sample provider rather than from assay-based typing. General conclusions and limits of the study: The amount of clinical and demographic metadata varied by source and participant and was provided uncurated.

TCRbeta CDR3 regions were amplified from genomic DNA using the immunoSEQ Assay, a bias-controlled multiplex PCR. Concerning the study's data processing: The number of nucleated cells in each sample was estimated from the amplification of reference gene primers within the assay. To quantify the absolute abundance of each unique TCRbeta CDR3 rearrangement, sequence reads were collapsed and filtered. For each sample, productive Simpson clonality was calculated by taking the square root of Simpson's diversity index across productive rearrangements. In TCRdb, the immuneACCESS table is reduced to in-frame sequences with V and J assigned. These tables do not hold every clone; where another copy was compared, an unresolved V gene accounts for under half, and the others remain unexplained. V and J calls and clone size are given by that table; D and trimming were obtained from the DNA. The sample data list more than 450,000 clones, and approximately 90% of these were observed just once. The top ten constitute 0.7% of the sample.

Including cysteine and phenylalanine, the CDR3 has 14 amino acids. Only the CDR3 portion is preserved as DNA: 42 bases, with reading frame beginning at the first base. According to the germline V gene (reference sequence), CDR1 reads GTSNPN and CDR2 reads SVGIG. V sheds 6 bases and J sheds 3 bases, leaving 15 bases between their ends. Enrolling through a virtual design, the prospective study's participants ranged in age from roughly 18 to 95 years and lived across 20 to 25 United States geographic areas. To assign participants to cohorts, the prospective study relied on clinical history that participants themselves reported in a screening survey and a study questionnaire. ImmuneRACE Cohort 3 recovered participants were defined by two consecutive negative NP/OP PCR tests, healthcare professional clearance, or symptom resolution. Mobile phlebotomists in the prospective study collected whole blood, serum and a nasopharyngeal or oropharyngeal swab from every participant. Additional blood draws and questionnaires over an approximately two-month period could optionally be provided by prospective study participants. Before DNA extraction, prospective study blood samples were shipped either frozen or at room temperature.

This receptor was obtained from a woman between 18 and 29 years old who had recovered from COVID-19. Sample: PBMCs or T cells enriched from blood (not recorded which). This chain is built from TRBV30 and TRBJ1-5, and possibly TRBD1, on 5 matching bases. The CDR3 region: CACSTDLLNQPQHF. The sequenced DNA: TGTGCCTGTTCGACAGACCTCCTCAATCAGCCCCAGCATTTT.